Below are 7 T cell receptor beta chains sequenced from a single sample in a study of blood T cells in healthy people across ages. Primed by a sample-barcoded 5' primer and a J-beta primer mix, a second PCR proceeded for about 7 to 12 cycles. TCRdb reanalysed the 5' RACE reads using MiXCR and keeps one entry per CDR3 protein. Found here are around 1,700,000 distinct CDR3 sequences, about 28% of them singletons; the top ten hold around 7.7%. The sequenced material came from blood. The source is a woman in her twenties or thirties in good health.

This clonotype was counted between two and nine times. The genes are TRBV15 and TRBJ2-3; 10 nucleotides align to TRBD1. CDR3 length equals 15 residues. Germline V gives CDR1 LNHNV, CDR2 YYDKDF (reference sequence). Losses at the gene ends were 5 bases for V and 3 bases for J; bases not matched to a gene: 5. In DNA form, the CDR3 reads TGTGCCACCAGCGCCCGACAGGGGGCTACAGATACGCAGTATTTT. This codes for CATSARQGATDTQYF.

This clonotype was counted a few times. The rearrangement uses TRBV20-1 and TRBJ2-3, with a tentative D call TRBD2 (7 bases). The V gene's germline CDR1 is DFQATT and CDR2 SNEGSKA (reference sequence). V lost 3 bases to trimming and J lost 2 bases, with 15 bases between them. The CDR3 is 15 amino acids. The CDR3: CSASKAGALTDTQYF. DNA for the CDR3: TGCAGTGCTAGTAAGGCGGGGGCGCTCACAGATACGCAGTATTTT.

About this clonotype: This may stem from a read error, because a much larger clone lies one nucleotide away. The chain employs TRBV15 and TRBJ2-3, with TRBD2 as a possible D gene (5 bases). Germline assignment: CDR1 LNHNV and CDR2 YYDKDF (reference sequence). The CDR3 spans 12 residues. Trimming pared 8 bases from V and 5 bases from J, leaving 11 bases between. The CDR3 region is CATQDSGDTQYF. DNA for the CDR3: TGTGCCACCCAGGACTCTGGAGATACGCAGTATTTT.

Regarding this clonotype: It may be a read error: a sequence one base away is much more abundant. This chain's CDR3 is CASSPSFSTGALFF. The CDR3 coding sequence is TGTGCCAGCAGTCCTTCCTTCTCCACCGGGGCGCTGTTTTTT. The rearrangement joins TRBV27 to TRBJ2-2, with D perhaps assigned TRBD1 or TRBD2 (5 bases each). The CDR3 has 14 amino acids. Germline V gene data show CDR1 as MNHEY and CDR2 as SMNVEV (reference sequence).

This clonotype was counted between two and nine times. This chain joins TRBV6-5 and TRBJ1-2; D is possibly TRBD1 (5 bases). The germline V and J ends were trimmed by 3 bases and 6 bases, with 11 bases remaining between them. Germline V gene lookup returns CDR1 MNHEY and CDR2 SVGAGI. The length of the CDR3 is 13 residues. The CDR3 region is CASSYGPGDGYTF. The CDR3 bases are TGTGCCAGCAGTTATGGGCCGGGGGATGGCTACACCTTC.

The chain recombines TRBV24-1 with TRBJ2-1; the D gene is possibly TRBD2 (6 bases). CDR1 is KGHDR and CDR2 is SFDVKD in the germline V gene. This CDR3 is 16 amino acids long. V was shortened by 0 bases and J by 7 bases, with 15 bases between the two germline ends. The CDR3 nucleotides are TGTGCCACCAGTGATTTGGGCGGGGCGAAATGGAATGAGCAGTTCTTC. Encoded protein: CATSDLGGAKWNEQFF.

This chain links TRBV6-2 or TRBV6-3 with TRBJ2-2, with 10 bases identical to TRBD1. Per the germline V gene, CDR1 is MNHEY and CDR2 is SVGEGT. Trimming took 5 bases from V and 7 from J; bases not matched to a gene: 7. The CDR3 consists of 15 residues. CDR3 in amino acids: CASSRQGTGVGELFF. As DNA, the CDR3 is TGTGCCAGCAGTCGGCAGGGGACAGGGGTCGGGGAGCTGTTTTTT.